This T cell receptor (beta chain) was documented in a study of blood T cell repertoires in COVID-19. The overall study: Spain, Italy and the United States supplied samples that represented acute and convalescent COVID-19.

The CDR3 runs 15 residues. The V segment lost 1 base and the J segment 2 bases; nucleotides outside the gene matches: 2. CDR1 SGHVS and CDR2 FNYEAQ come from the germline V gene. As handled by the study authors: For nucleated cells, counts were estimated from reference gene primer amplification. The table came from immunoSEQ multiplex PCR; TCRdb's copy has only in-frame clones and leaves some out. The V and J calls and the clone size are those of that table, but D and trimming were determined from the DNA. The repertoire holds just under 80,000 clones, with about four fifths as singletons. The rearrangement uses TRBV7-6 and TRBJ2-1, with 7 bases that match TRBD2. The sequence derives from a woman in her 70s with acute or convalescent COVID-19. What was sequenced was peripheral blood. The chain's CDR3 is CASSLERGAYNEQFF. CDR3 nucleotide sequence: TGTGCCAGCAGCTTAGAACGGGGGGCCTACAATGAGCAGTTCTTC.